The 24 T cell receptor beta chains given below trace back to one sample, sequenced in a study of identical twins. TCRdb re-called the 5' RACE reads with MiXCR, one entry per CDR3 protein. The table includes roughly 690,000 distinct CDR3 sequences, less than 25% detected once. The sample was also linked to a second study, of T cells expressing NK-cell markers.

Sequenced: PBMCs. These receptors were taken from a young woman in good health.

Only a few counts were recorded for this clonotype. The chain uses TRBV5-1 and TRBJ1-2; D is unclear. Trimming pared 4 bases from V and 7 bases from J, leaving 17 bases between. The germline V gene has CDR1 SGHRS and CDR2 YFSETQ. The CDR3 is 14 residues long. The CDR3 region has the DNA TGCGCCAGCAGCCTCCAATCCCCCCAAACTGGCTACACCTTC. Protein: CASSLQSPQTGYTF.

The CDR3 is CSARDSRRPYNEQFF. For the CDR3, the DNA is TGCAGTGCTAGAGATAGCAGAAGACCTTACAATGAGCAGTTCTTC. The gene calls are TRBV20-1 and TRBJ2-1; D is undetermined. The germline V gene encodes CDR1 DFQATT and CDR2 SNEGSKA (reference sequence). Between the trimmed V and J ends, which lost 0 bases and 4 bases, there was a span of 13 bases. The CDR3 runs to 15 residues.

This clonotype was counted only a few times. The chain carries TRBV12-3 or TRBV12-4 and TRBJ2-1, with TRBD2 identical over 10 bases. The CDR3 consists of 16 residues. Trimming removed 8 bases from V and 1 base from J; junction bases left unmatched: 8. The DNA of the CDR3 is TGTGCCAGCTCCTATAGCGGGGGGCGATCCTACAATGAGCAGTTCTTC. Amino acids: CASSYSGGRSYNEQFF.

In its sample, this clonotype was seen a few times. The V call is TRBV5-8, the J call TRBJ2-1, with 8 nucleotides matching TRBD2. With V trimmed by 3 bases and J by 10 bases, 9 bases remained unmatched. CDR3 length equals 14 residues. The germline V gene encodes CDR1 SGHTS and CDR2 YDEGEE. CDR3 nucleotide sequence: TGTGCCAGCAGCTACCCCTATAGCGGGGCGGAGCAGTTCTTC. This gives the protein CASSYPYSGAEQFF.

The V gene is TRBV2, the J gene TRBJ2-7; no reliable D call. Trimming cost V 2 bases and J 12 bases, with 11 bases left between them. The CDR3 runs to 11 residues. Germline CDR1 and CDR2: SNHLY and FYNNEI. In nucleotides, the CDR3 is TGTGCCAGCAGTGAAAGCCAGTCCCCGTACTTC. Its protein product is CASSESQSPYF. The variable domain in full, completed from reference TRBV2 and TRBJ2-7, reads EPEVTQTPSHQVTQMGQEVILRCVPISNHLYFYWYRQILGQKVEFLVSFYNNEISEKSEIFDDQFSVERPDGSNFTLKIRSTKLEDSAMYFCASSESQSPYFGPGTRLTVT.

The rearrangement uses TRBV6-5 and TRBJ2-5, with a tentative D call TRBD2 (5 bases). In germline, CDR1 is MNHEY, CDR2 SVGAGI. V was clipped by 6 bases and J by 1 base, with 9 bases between them. The CDR3 extends over 13 amino acids. The CDR3 loop reads CASSKLGQETQYF. Here the CDR3 DNA reads TGTGCCAGCAGCAAACTAGGCCAAGAGACCCAGTACTTC.

For the CDR3, the DNA is TGTGCCAGCAGTCTTTTACCGGGACAGACTGAAGCTTTCTTT. It yields the protein CASSLLPGQTEAFF. The chain joins TRBV12-3 or TRBV12-4 to TRBJ1-1; the match to TRBD1 covers 7 bases. This CDR3 has 14 amino acids. V dropped 5 bases and J dropped 5; count of bases not matched to a gene: 8.

The rearrangement links TRBV6-5 to TRBJ2-1, with D uncertain. The V and J ends lost 4 bases and 5 bases respectively, with 6 bases between them. In germline, CDR1 is MNHEY, CDR2 SVGAGI. This CDR3 is 12 amino acids long. CDR3 DNA sequence: TGTGCCAGCAGTTCCTTCCACAATGAGCAGTTCTTC. This codes for CASSSFHNEQFF.

This clonotype was seen more than once but under ten times. The V gene is TRBV9, the J gene TRBJ2-1; D is perhaps TRBD2 (5 bases). The V gene lost 4 bases and the J gene lost 9 bases, with 17 bases spanning the gap. The CDR3 has 14 residues. From germline, CDR1 is SGDLS and CDR2 YYNGEE. This chain's CDR3 is CASSPHRGAVEQFF. CDR3 DNA sequence: TGTGCCAGCAGCCCCCATAGAGGAGCGGTTGAGCAGTTCTTC. Drawing the rest from reference TRBV9 and TRBJ2-1, the complete variable domain is DSGVTQTPKHLITATGQRVTLRCSPRSGDLSVYWYQQSLDQGLQFLIQYYNGEERAKGNILERFSAQQFPDLHSELNLSSLELGDSALYFCASSPHRGAVEQFFGPGTRLTVL.

V and J are TRBV7-2 and TRBJ2-5; tentatively, D is TRBD1 or TRBD2 (5 bases each). The CDR3 contains 15 residues. Trimming cost V 1 base and J 3 bases, with 12 bases left between them. The germline V gene encodes CDR1 SGHTA and CDR2 FQGNSA. The CDR3 reads CASSLGGREKETQYF. The CDR3 DNA reads as TGTGCCAGCAGCTTAGGGGGACGGGAAAAAGAGACCCAGTACTTC.

This clonotype was seen a handful of times. The V gene is TRBV20-1, the J gene TRBJ2-3, with 7 bases identical to TRBD1. Germline-derived CDR1 and CDR2 are DFQATT and SNEGSKA (reference sequence). With V trimmed by 7 bases and J by 4 bases, 17 bases remained unmatched. CDR3 length equals 16 residues. CDR3 loop: CSVDDRAKVGADTQYF. Here the CDR3 DNA reads TGCAGTGTCGACGACAGGGCAAAGGTTGGGGCAGATACGCAGTATTTT.

The chain is built from TRBV7-2 and TRBJ2-7; perhaps TRBD2 as D (5 bases). The CDR3 sequence is 15 residues long. Per the germline V gene, CDR1 is SGHTA and CDR2 is FQGNSA. V was clipped by 1 base and J by 2 bases, with 12 bases between them. This chain's CDR3 is CASSLEWETAYEQYF. The DNA of the CDR3 is TGTGCCAGCAGCTTAGAGTGGGAGACGGCCTACGAGCAGTACTTC.

This clonotype was counted only a few times. The chain couples TRBV7-2 to TRBJ2-2; 10 positions match TRBD2. V lost 6 bases, J lost 5 bases, and 9 bases stayed unmatched. Germline CDR1 SGHTA, CDR2 FQGNSA. The CDR3 covers 16 residues. The CDR3 sequence is CASRSPSGSQTGELFF. CDR3 sequence (DNA): TGTGCCAGCAGGTCCCCTAGCGGGAGCCAGACCGGGGAGCTGTTTTTT.

J is TRBJ2-3 and V is TRBV7-2; no definite D call. V was pared by 4 bases and J by 0 bases, with 11 bases between. Germline V gives CDR1 SGHTA, CDR2 FQGNSA. The CDR3 spans 15 residues. CDR3 sequence (DNA): TGTGCCAGCAGCTCGTCGCGTACTAGCACAGATACGCAGTATTTT. This translates into CASSSSRTSTDTQYF. The whole variable domain, filled in from reference TRBV7-2 and TRBJ2-3, reads GAGVSQSPSNKVTEKGKDVELRCDPISGHTALYWYRQSLGQGLEFLIYFQGNSAPDKSGLPSDRFSAERTGGSVSTLTIQRTQQEDSAVYLCASSSSRTSTDTQYFGPGTRLTVL.

This sequence joins TRBV9 and TRBJ2-5; perhaps TRBD2 as D (6 bases). Germline CDR1 SGDLS, CDR2 YYNGEE. V gave up 0 bases and J gave up 2 bases, with 11 bases separating them. This CDR3 comprises 15 residues. The CDR3 coding sequence is TGTGCCAGCAGCGTAGGGGTGGAGGGTCAAGAGACCCAGTACTTC. Protein sequence: CASSVGVEGQETQYF.

At least ten counts were recorded for this clonotype. The chain carries TRBV12-3 or TRBV12-4 and TRBJ1-6; D gene uncertain. The CDR3 sequence is 13 residues long. Between the trimmed V and J ends, which lost 5 bases and 6 bases, there was a span of 8 bases. The CDR3: CASSRTGNSPLHF. The CDR3 DNA follows: TGTGCCAGCAGTCGTACGGGTAATTCACCCCTCCACTTT.

The table lists this clonotype with many counts. V and J are TRBV20-1 and TRBJ1-1; D not resolved. The CDR3 sequence is 11 residues long. Per germline, CDR1 DFQATT and CDR2 SNEGSKA (reference sequence). The CDR3 sequence is CSASVNTEAFF. The CDR3 region has the DNA TGCAGCGCCTCAGTGAACACTGAAGCTTTCTTT.

This clonotype was observed at least ten times. The chain employs TRBV5-5 and TRBJ1-6; D is unresolved. Germline CDR1 is SGHKS and CDR2 is YYEKEE (reference sequence). The CDR3 has 13 residues. V lost 0 bases to trimming and J lost 10 bases, with 8 bases between them. This CDR3 reads CASSLGFGSPLHF. In nucleotides, the CDR3 is TGTGCCAGCAGCTTGGGGTTCGGGTCACCCCTCCACTTT.

The V call is TRBV6-5, the J call TRBJ1-5, with no clear D. Germline CDR1 reads MNHEY; CDR2 reads SVGAGI. This CDR3 region has 15 residues. With 2 bases removed from V and 7 bases from J, the gap between germline ends came to 15 bases. The CDR3 here is CASSYEFGEGQPQHF. For the CDR3, the DNA is TGTGCCAGCAGTTACGAGTTCGGGGAAGGACAGCCCCAGCATTTT.

This clonotype has more than one count but fewer than ten. V is TRBV20-1 and J is TRBJ1-2, with a weak D call TRBD1 (5 bases). Germline lookup yields CDR1 DFQATT and CDR2 SNEGSKA (reference sequence). Trimming pared 5 bases from V and 4 bases from J, leaving 14 bases between. CDR3 size: 13 residues. As DNA, the CDR3 is TGCAGTGCTGGGCTGGGGCTAGGCTATGGCTACACCTTC. Its protein is CSAGLGLGYGYTF.

The chain is built from TRBV20-1 and TRBJ2-7; D is unresolved. Germline V gives CDR1 DFQATT, CDR2 SNEGSKA (reference sequence). V was trimmed by 2 bases and J by 2 bases, leaving 19 bases between them. The length of the CDR3 is 16 residues. The CDR3 nucleotides read TGCAGTGCTAGACCCCGGAGAGTAGCCCTAACCTACGAGCAGTACTTC. This codes for CSARPRRVALTYEQYF.

This clonotype was counted a few times. V usage is TRBV9 and J usage is TRBJ2-2; 8 bases fit TRBD2. Germline V gene sequence: CDR1 SGDLS, CDR2 YYNGEE. The trim removed 7 bases at V and 4 bases at J, leaving 3 bases unmatched. The CDR3 consists of 13 residues. CDR3 protein: CASLAGTTGELFF. Here the CDR3 DNA reads TGTGCCAGCTTAGCGGGAACCACCGGGGAGCTGTTTTTT. Looking up the rest from reference TRBV9 and TRBJ2-2 gives the full variable domain: DSGVTQTPKHLITATGQRVTLRCSPRSGDLSVYWYQQSLDQGLQFLIQYYNGEERAKGNILERFSAQQFPDLHSELNLSSLELGDSALYFCASLAGTTGELFFGEGSRLTVL.

The chain is built from TRBV28 and TRBJ2-2; 12 positions match TRBD2. V lost 2 bases and J lost 8; bases outside the gene matches: 9. Germline lookup yields CDR1 MDHEN and CDR2 SYDVKM. The CDR3 covers 17 residues. The CDR3 reads CASSLGWTSGVAGELFF. The CDR3 DNA reads TGTGCCAGCAGTTTAGGCTGGACTAGCGGGGTAGCAGGGGAGCTGTTTTTT.

There are a few counts of this clonotype. This chain uses TRBV7-9 with TRBJ2-7; tentative D call: TRBD1 (5 bases). The ends were cut back, 5 bases at V and 0 bases at J, with 14 bases in the middle. Germline CDR1 SEHNR, CDR2 FQNEAQ (reference sequence). CDR3 length equals 15 residues. CDR3 bases: TGTGCCAGCAGCCCCAAAGGACAAAGCTCCTACGAGCAGTACTTC. It specifies CASSPKGQSSYEQYF.